The clone carrying this T cell receptor beta chain has just a few counts. Its target is not known. The data derive from a study of blood T cells in healthy people across ages. Overall study findings and caveats: Measured against age, TCR beta diversity per million T cells decreased in a roughly linear manner.

A second PCR, run for about 7 to 12 cycles, used a sample-barcoded 5' primer plus a J-beta primer mix. From the 5' RACE reads, TCRdb called clonotypes with MiXCR, one entry per CDR3 protein. The sample lists some 930,000 distinct CDR3 sequences, roughly 28% seen once, with roughly a tenth in the top ten. The V and J ends lost 4 bases and 5 bases, in that order; junction bases with no gene match: 9. Germline loops: CDR1 SGDLS, CDR2 YYNGEE. This CDR3 region has 15 residues. For every donor, a draw yielded 9.5 to 10 milliliters of peripheral blood. These same data were also listed under a study on T cells of mothers and their children.

The chain is built from TRBV9 and TRBJ2-7; 10 bases are shared with TRBD1. Sequencing was performed on blood. This receptor was obtained from a woman aged 40 to 50 in good health. This CDR3 reads CASSTRQGAINEQYF. The CDR3 DNA reads as TGTGCCAGCAGCACTAGACAGGGGGCAATCAACGAGCAGTACTTC.